The 32 T cell receptor delta chains presented below share a single source sample, sequenced in a study of γδ T cells in repeated Plasmodium falciparum infection. TCRdb repeated clone calling on the multiplex PCR reads with CATT. The sample contains 50,000 to 65,000 delta-chain clones, around 1.8% of which appear only once. Flow sorting of PBMC yielded separate Vgamma9/Vdelta2+ and Vdelta2-negative gammadelta T cell populations for bulk repertoire analysis. The material sequenced was gamma-delta T cells from blood. The receptors derive from a pool of human donors (malaria-infected and uninfected, not separated).

Comments on this clone: The protein recorded in TCRdb matches a much larger clone and deviates from this DNA's translation at residue 11, suggesting a read error; the protein here is obtained by translating the DNA. The rearrangement uses TRDV1 and TRDJ1; the match to TRDD3 covers 8 bases. Germline V lookup: CDR1 TSWWSYY, CDR2 QGS. The ends lost 1 base at V and 0 bases at J; junction bases unmatched: 19. CDR3 size: 21 residues. The CDR3 DNA sequence: TGTGCTCTTGGGGAACGGCCCTTTTTCCCAATTTTACTGGGGGACACCGATAAACTCATCTTT. Amino acid sequence: CALGERPFFPILLGDTDKLIF.

This clone was seen many times. The protein that TCRdb holds for this DNA derives from a much larger clone and differs from the translated DNA at residue 5, which likely indicates a read error; the protein shown here is translated from the DNA. The chain has TRDV1 and TRDJ1; 10 nucleotides align to TRDD3. Here the J gene was assigned by germline matching of the DNA, as TCRdb has none. This CDR3 region has 21 residues. Per the germline V gene, CDR1 is TSWWSYY and CDR2 is QGS. The J segment lost 0 bases and the V segment lost 4 bases, leaving 20 bases of the junction unmatched. Written as DNA, the CDR3 is TGTGCTCTTGGGGGACTTGTACCCCCCCGGGGATGGGGGATACACACCGATAAACTCATCTTT. Its protein product is CALGGLVPPRGWGIHTDKLIF.

This clone has a count of ten or more. Translating this DNA gives a protein that differs at residue 13 from the TCRdb one, which belongs to a much larger clone; a read error is likely, and the protein shown is this translation. This chain links TRDV1 with TRDJ1; 10 bases are a match to TRDD3. Assignment of the J gene here rests on matching the DNA to germline, because TCRdb gives none. The CDR3 sequence is 19 residues long. Trimming took 4 bases from V and 3 from J; bases not matched to a gene: 17. Germline loops: CDR1 TSWWSYY, CDR2 QGS. CDR3 residues: CALGGQIVLGDRESDKLIF. The CDR3 DNA reads as TGTGCTCTTGGGGGACAAATAGTCCTGGGGGATAGGGAATCCGATAAACTCATCTTT.

This clone was recorded at least ten times. The protein given by TCRdb reflects a much larger clone and differs at residue 18 from this DNA's translation, likely from a read error; the protein shown is the DNA's translation. The V and J genes are TRDV1 and TRDJ2; 9 nucleotides agree with TRDD3. V was pared by 0 bases and J by 4 bases, with 27 bases of the junction left unmatched. CDR3 size: 24 residues. Germline CDR1 and CDR2: TSWWSYY and QGS. CDR3 amino acids: CALGELPHELTNRGIQKSTAQLFF. The CDR3 region has the DNA TGTGCTCTTGGGGAACTTCCTCATGAACTTACCAACCGGGGGATACAAAAGTCGACAGCACAACTCTTCTTT.

This clone was observed many times. The TCRdb protein, from a much larger clone, departs from this DNA's translation at residue 8, likely by read error; the protein shown derives from the DNA. V is TRDV1 and J is TRDJ1; 10 bases are a match to TRDD3. Germline values: CDR1 TSWWSYY, CDR2 QGS. The CDR3 is 20 amino acids. V dropped 0 bases and J dropped 3; count of bases not matched to a gene: 16. The CDR3 DNA is TGTGCTCTTGGGGAACTAGTCCTCTGGAACTACTGGGGGATCCCCGATAAACTCATCTTT. This sequence encodes CALGELVLWNYWGIPDKLIF.

The table lists this clone with a few counts. A far larger clone lies a single base away; this is likely a read error. Additional DNA sequences in this sample encode the identical CDR3. V is TRDV1 and J is TRDJ2; 8 bases fit TRDD3. This CDR3 is 17 amino acids long. CDR1 TSWWSYY and CDR2 QGS come from the germline V gene. The trim removed 0 bases at V and 9 bases at J, leaving 12 bases unmatched. The CDR3 DNA sequence: TGTGCTCTTGGGGAACTTCGCCGGGGGGGATATGGGCCACAACTCTTCTTT. This encodes CALGELRRGGYGPQLFF.

This clone was detected a few times. This is likely an artifact of a read error, given a far larger clone one base away. Other nucleotide sequences from this sample produce the same CDR3. This rearrangement joins TRDV1 to TRDJ2, with 12 bases lining up with TRDD3. The CDR3 has 23 amino acids. Trimming took 3 bases from V and 0 from J; bases not matched to a gene: 20. Per germline, CDR1 TSWWSYY and CDR2 QGS. The CDR3 sequence is CALGELGRETYWGILSLTAQLFF. For the CDR3, the DNA is TGTGCTCTTGGGGAGCTAGGTAGGGAGACCTACTGGGGGATACTCTCTTTGACAGCACAACTCTTCTTT.

There are many counts of this clone. This may stem from a read error, because a much larger clone lies one nucleotide away. Other DNA sequences in the sample encode the same CDR3. DNA of the CDR3: TGTGCTCTTGGGGAACTAAGAATGGACTGGGGACAGCCGTACACGGATAAACTCATCTTT. This encodes CALGELRMDWGQPYTDKLIF. V is TRDV1 and J is TRDJ1; 7 bases match TRDD3. The CDR3 is 20 residues long. CDR1 TSWWSYY and CDR2 QGS come from the germline V gene.

Only a few counts were recorded for this clone. TCRdb shows a much larger clone's protein in place of this DNA's translation, and the two differ at residue 13, likely through a read error; the protein shown is translated from the DNA. V and J are TRDV1 and TRDJ1; 13 positions match TRDD3. TCRdb does not report a J gene; here it was assigned by matching the DNA to germline references. Germline trimming cut 0 bases from V and 3 bases from J; bases unmatched to any gene: 25. CDR3 length: 24 amino acids. Looked up from germline, CDR1 is TSWWSYY and CDR2 is QGS. The CDR3 here is CALGELLPGEELGLGDTGSDKLIF. The CDR3 nucleotides read TGTGCTCTTGGGGAACTCCTACCGGGCGAGGAGCTCGGACTGGGGGATACGGGATCCGATAAACTCATCTTT.

This clone came up many times. The TCRdb record carries a much larger clone's protein, which differs from this DNA's translation at residue 16; a read error is the likely cause, and the protein listed here is the DNA translation. V is TRDV1 and J is TRDJ1; no definite D call. The CDR3 is 18 residues long. Germline V lookup: CDR1 TSWWSYY, CDR2 QGS. The CDR3 is CALGEIAQVVPHTDKPIF. The CDR3 DNA follows: TGTGCTCTTGGGGAAATTGCTCAAGTCGTCCCCCACACCGATAAACCCATCTTT.

This clone was recorded many times. The TCRdb protein, from a much larger clone, departs from this DNA's translation at residue 7, likely by read error; the protein shown derives from the DNA. J is TRDJ1 and V is TRDV2, with 10 positions matching TRDD3. Germline V CDR1 and CDR2: GEAIGNYY, EKD. This CDR3 is built from 18 residues. The V segment lost 3 bases and the J segment 0 bases; nucleotides outside the gene matches: 12. The CDR3 region is CACDPYRGIRLYTDKLIF. The CDR3 DNA sequence: TGTGCCTGTGACCCCTACCGGGGGATACGCCTTTACACCGATAAACTCATCTTT.

Remarks on this clone: This sequence is one base from a far larger clone and is likely a read error. Within the sample, other DNA sequences also encode this same CDR3. J is TRDJ1 and V is TRDV3; 13 bases line up with TRDD3. The CDR3 consists of 20 residues. Germline CDR1 and CDR2: TVYSNPD and GDNSRS (reference sequence). CDR3 region: CACRGYRPYWGIRVRDKLIF. The CDR3 DNA sequence: TGCGCCTGTCGGGGGTACCGACCGTACTGGGGGATACGGGTGCGAGATAAACTCATCTTT.

The CDR3, as DNA: TGTGCTCTTGGGGAATTAGGGGGCCTTCCTGATCTACTGGGGATAGGGTACACCGATAAACTCATCTTT. Translated, it gives CALGELGGLPDLLGIGYTDKLIF. V is TRDV1 and J is TRDJ1; D may match TRDD2 or TRDD3 (7 bases each). TCRdb does not report a J gene; here it was assigned by matching the DNA to germline references. Trimming removed 2 bases from V and 0 bases from J, with 34 bases in between. Germline V gene data show CDR1 as TSWWSYY and CDR2 as QGS. The CDR3 is made up of 23 amino acids.

A remark on this clone: This likely stems from a read error, as it lies one base from a far larger clone. This same CDR3 is encoded by further DNA sequences in the sample. The chain couples TRDV1 to TRDJ1, with D tentatively TRDD3 (5 bases). CDR3 length: 16 amino acids. The V gene's germline CDR1 is TSWWSYY and CDR2 QGS. This CDR3 reads CALGGRSAFHTDKLIF. In DNA, the CDR3 is TGTGCTCTCGGGGGCCGCTCCGCTTTCCACACCGATAAACTCATCTTT.

Details on this clone: TCRdb pairs this DNA with a much larger clone's protein that differs at residue 12, likely a read error; the protein shown was translated from the DNA. The CDR3 is CALGELPSVRGASLTAQLFF. CDR3 in DNA: TGTGCTCTTGGGGAACTTCCGAGTGTAAGGGGAGCGAGCTTGACAGCACAACTCTTCTTT. The V gene is TRDV1, the J gene TRDJ2; tentatively, D is TRDD3 (5 bases). This CDR3 has 20 amino acids. Germline lookup yields CDR1 TSWWSYY and CDR2 QGS. V lost 0 bases and J lost 2, with 22 bases in between.

In its sample, this clone was seen a few times. A single base is all that separates this from a far larger clone, so a read error is likely. Other DNA sequences in the sample encode the same CDR3. V and J are TRDV3 and TRDJ1; 9 bases fit TRDD3. The J gene is not listed in TCRdb, so it was assigned here from a DNA match to germline. The CDR3 is made up of 21 amino acids. The germline gives CDR1 TVYSNPD, CDR2 GDNSRS (reference sequence). In DNA form, the CDR3 reads TGCGCCTCTTCTGGGGGTCCTAAAACCTACTGGGGGAGGATCCCGGAACATAAACTCATCTTT. As protein: CASSGGPKTYWGRIPEHKLIF.

This clone appeared many times. Just one base apart from a much larger clone, this may be a read error. Other DNA sequences of this sample code for an identical CDR3. This sequence joins TRDV2 and TRDJ1; D is possibly TRDD3 (6 bases). CDR1 and CDR2 (germline): GEAIGNYY, EKD. The V end was cut by 6 bases, the J end by 3 bases, with 25 bases between. The CDR3 covers 17 residues. DNA for the CDR3: TGTGCCTGTCGCCACCGGCGGGGTTTGGGGGGCCCCGATAAACTCATCTTT. Residues: CACRHRRGLGGPDKLIF.

This clone was detected only a few times. TCRdb has a much larger clone's protein, which differs at residue 15 from the translation of this DNA, likely because of a read error; what is shown is the protein translated from the DNA. The V call is TRDV1, the J call TRDJ1; 7 bases agree with TRDD2. This CDR3 has 25 residues. Germline CDR1 and CDR2: TSWWSYY and QGS. J gave up 2 bases and V 0 bases, and 33 bases lay outside the gene matches. The CDR3 DNA is TGTGCTCTTGGGGAACTACAAAGGTACGTCTTCCTAGCTCCTGCTGGGAACTATACTACCGATAAACTCATCTTT. It is translated as CALGELQRYVFLAPAGNYTTDKLIF.

This clone was recorded many times. Only one base separates this from a far larger clonotype, so it likely reflects a read error. Other DNA sequences in this specimen translate into the identical CDR3. This rearrangement joins TRDV3 to TRDJ1, with 10 bases that match TRDD3. Germline assignment: CDR1 TVYSNPD and CDR2 GDNSRS (reference sequence). With V trimmed by 1 base and J by 5 bases, 13 bases remained unmatched. CDR3 size: 16 residues. As DNA, the CDR3 is TGTGCCTTTACCTTCCCTTGGGGGATACCCACAGATAAACTCATCTTT. Translated, it gives CAFTFPWGIPTDKLIF.

This clone came up many times. TCRdb assigns this DNA the protein of a much larger clone, which departs from its translation at residue 15; this likely reflects a read error, and the protein shown comes from translating the DNA. The V call is TRDV1, the J call TRDJ1; D perhaps matches TRDD2 (5 bases). The CDR3 contains 17 residues. CDR1 and CDR2 from the germline V gene are TSWWSYY and QGS. CDR3 loop: CALGGIPRFRYTDKPIF. In nucleotides, the CDR3 is TGTGCTCTTGGGGGTATTCCTCGGTTCCGTTACACCGATAAACCCATCTTT.

As to this clone: A far larger clone is off by one base, so a read error is likely. Other DNA sequences of this sample code for an identical CDR3. The CDR3 nucleotides are TGTGCTCTTGGGGAACGAAGTATCAGGTACCCCATTGTGGGGGATACGTTCGGGTACACCGATAAACTTATCTTT. As protein: CALGERSIRYPIVGDTFGYTDKLIF. V gene assignment gives TRDV1, but the J gene was left uncalled; the DNA was not compared with TRDD3, the D call given in the table. The CDR3 runs to 25 residues. Germline V gene sequence: CDR1 TSWWSYY, CDR2 QGS.

On this clone: The protein that TCRdb holds for this DNA derives from a much larger clone and differs from the translated DNA at residue 17, which likely indicates a read error; the protein shown here is translated from the DNA. J is TRDJ1 and V is TRDV3; the match to TRDD3 covers 13 bases. Here the J gene was assigned by germline matching of the DNA, as TCRdb has none. Trimming at V came to 0 bases and at J to 6 bases, leaving 31 bases not matched to a gene. From germline, CDR1 is TVYSNPD and CDR2 GDNSRS (reference sequence). The CDR3 has 23 residues. The DNA for the CDR3 is TGTGCCTTTAGGGGAGCCCTTCCTACGGATTGGTTTACTGGGGGATACGAGGAAAATAAACTCATCTTT. Its translation is CAFRGALPTDWFTGGYEENKLIF.

This clone was observed a handful of times. This likely came from a read error, as a far larger clone is one base away. Other DNA sequences of this sample code for an identical CDR3. J is TRDJ1 and V is TRDV1; 11 bases agree with TRDD3. Germline values: CDR1 TSWWSYY, CDR2 QGS. The CDR3 totals 23 residues. Germline trimming cut 0 bases from V and 0 bases from J; bases unmatched to any gene: 21. For the CDR3, the DNA is TGTGCTCTTGGGGAACTCTTTCCTACGAGGACCCTCAACTGGGGGATAGACACCGATAAACTCATCTTT. Its protein is CALGELFPTRTLNWGIDTDKLIF.

On this clone: It is likely a read error: a sequence one base away is far more abundant. The same CDR3 is also encoded by other DNA sequences in this sample. The chain uses TRDV2 and TRDJ1; possible D gene TRDD3, 5 bases. TCRdb gives no J gene; it was assigned here by matching the DNA to germline. V was pared by 0 bases and J by 0 bases, with 22 bases between. CDR1 is GEAIGNYY and CDR2 is EKD in the germline V gene. This CDR3 region has 19 residues. In nucleotides, the CDR3 is TGTGCCTGTGACACCGCAAAAGGGGGGTACGCGATGGACACCGATAAACTCATCTTT. This codes for CACDTAKGGYAMDTDKLIF.

About this clone: For this DNA, TCRdb reports the protein of a much larger clone, which diverges at residue 9, most likely from a read error; the protein presented here is translated directly from the DNA. The chain combines TRDV3 with TRDJ1; D may be TRDD2 or TRDD3 (9 bases each). The CDR3 contains 19 residues. The germline CDR1 and CDR2 sequences are TVYSNPD and GDNSRS (reference sequence). The V and J ends lost 4 bases and 9 bases respectively, with 39 bases between them. CDR3 nucleotides: TGTGCCTCCACTAATTCCCGCCCTTCCTACTGGGGGACCCATAAAGAACTCATCTTT. This gives the protein CASTNSRPSYWGTHKELIF.

Notes on this clone: TCRdb attributes to this sequence the protein of a much larger clone, which differs from the DNA translation at residue 5; a read error is likely, and the protein displayed is translated from the DNA. J is TRDJ1 and V is TRDV1; D might be TRDD3 (6 bases). Trimming left V 4 bases short and J 3 bases short, with 24 bases between. CDR3 size: 18 residues. Germline CDR1 is TSWWSYY and CDR2 is QGS. The CDR3 here is CALGGTSPSLGPPDKLIF. The CDR3 nucleotides read TGTGCTCTTGGGGGAACGAGCCCTTCGCTGGGGCCCCCCGATAAACTCATCTTT.

This clone showed up just a few times. TCRdb assigns this DNA the protein of a much larger clone, which departs from its translation at residue 19; this likely reflects a read error, and the protein shown comes from translating the DNA. There is no J gene call, but TRDV1 is given as the V gene; no check of the table's D call, TRDD3, against the DNA was made. From germline, CDR1 is TSWWSYY and CDR2 QGS. CDR3 size: 20 residues. The CDR3 reads CALGECYQLGDPRNTRPLTF. CDR3 bases: TGTGCTCTTGGGGAATGCTACCAACTGGGGGATCCAAGAAATACCAGACCCCTGACCTTT.

Notes on this clone: A far larger clone differs by one base, so this is likely a read error. This sample includes further DNA sequences coding for the same CDR3. J is TRDJ1 and V is TRDV1, with 10 bases matching TRDD3. TCRdb supplies no J gene; here it was assigned by aligning the nucleotide sequence to germline. Losses at the gene ends were 6 bases for V and 10 bases for J; bases not matched to a gene: 29. The CDR3 is made up of 20 amino acids. Per germline, CDR1 TSWWSYY and CDR2 QGS. The CDR3 loop reads CALGPIPSSLLGDTSAPLIF. Here the CDR3 DNA reads TGTGCTCTTGGCCCTATCCCTTCCTCACTATTGGGGGATACTTCGGCGCCACTCATCTTT.

Of note for this clone: A far larger clone is only one base removed, so a read error is likely. Other nucleotide sequences in the sample specify the same CDR3. The chain carries TRDV2 and TRDJ1; 10 bases agree with TRDD3. The J gene, absent from TCRdb, was called here by matching the DNA to germline. Germline CDR1 and CDR2: GEAIGNYY and EKD. The CDR3 sequence is 16 residues long. Trimming cost V 4 bases and J 7 bases; bases outside gene matches: 14. The CDR3 coding sequence is TGTGCCTGTGATCGGGTATTGGGGGATACCTCCCTTAAACTCATCTTT. Translated, it gives CACDRVLGDTSLKLIF.

This clone was seen many times. With a far larger clone one base away, a read error is the likely cause. Additional DNA sequences in this sample encode the identical CDR3. The chain carries TRDV1 and TRDJ1; 10 bases are a match to TRDD3. Looked up from germline, CDR1 is TSWWSYY and CDR2 is QGS. This CDR3 is 18 amino acids long. The V and J ends lost 2 bases and 5 bases, in that order; junction bases with no gene match: 14. CDR3 sequence (DNA): TGTGCTCTTGGGGAAGGCCTTGTTGGGGGATACATGACAGATAAACTCATCTTT. It is translated as CALGEGLVGGYMTDKLIF.

On this clone: The protein given by TCRdb reflects a much larger clone and differs at residue 12 from this DNA's translation, likely from a read error; the protein shown is the DNA's translation. The chain has TRDV1 and TRDJ1; 7 nucleotides agree with TRDD3. The J gene was not available in TCRdb and was assigned here by matching the DNA to germline segments. V shed 2 bases, J shed 1 base, and the junction held 31 bases outside the gene matches. Germline V gene data show CDR1 as TSWWSYY and CDR2 as QGS. This CDR3 is built from 24 residues. CDR3 loop: CALGEGEGTVISVLGIACTDKLIF. The CDR3 DNA sequence: TGTGCTCTTGGGGAAGGGGAAGGAACGGTCATTTCAGTACTGGGGATTGCCTGCACCGATAAACTCATCTTT.

This clone was recorded many times. The protein held in TCRdb is that of a much larger clone and does not match this DNA's translation at residue 12, likely because of a read error; the protein shown is translated from the DNA. This chain uses TRDV1 with TRDJ1; 8 nucleotides align to TRDD3. Germline matching of the DNA provided the J gene here, since TCRdb leaves it blank. The ends lost 7 bases at V and 3 bases at J; junction bases unmatched: 25. Germline values: CDR1 TSWWSYY, CDR2 QGS. This CDR3 is 20 amino acids long. CDR3 residues: CALEPFRPAGGHARSDKLIF. In DNA form, the CDR3 reads TGTGCTCTTGAGCCGTTCAGGCCGGCTGGGGGACACGCTCGGTCCGATAAACTCATCTTT.